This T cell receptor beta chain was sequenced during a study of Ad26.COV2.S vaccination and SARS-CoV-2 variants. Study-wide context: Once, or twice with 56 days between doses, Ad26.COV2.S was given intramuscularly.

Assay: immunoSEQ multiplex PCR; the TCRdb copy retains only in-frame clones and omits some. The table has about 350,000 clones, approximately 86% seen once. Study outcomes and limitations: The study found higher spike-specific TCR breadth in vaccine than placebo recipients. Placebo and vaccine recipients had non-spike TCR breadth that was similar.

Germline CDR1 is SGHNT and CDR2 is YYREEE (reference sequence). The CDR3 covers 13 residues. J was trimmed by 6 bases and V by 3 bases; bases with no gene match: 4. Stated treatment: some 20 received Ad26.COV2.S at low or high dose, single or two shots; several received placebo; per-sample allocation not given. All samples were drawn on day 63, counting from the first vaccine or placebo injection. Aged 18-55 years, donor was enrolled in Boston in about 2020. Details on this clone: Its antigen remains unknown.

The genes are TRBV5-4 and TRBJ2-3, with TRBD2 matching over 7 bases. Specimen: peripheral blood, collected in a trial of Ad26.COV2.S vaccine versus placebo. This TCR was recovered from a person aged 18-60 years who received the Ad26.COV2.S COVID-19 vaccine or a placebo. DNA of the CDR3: TGTGCCAGCAGCTGGTCCGGGAGGGATACGCAGTATTTT. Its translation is CASSWSGRDTQYF. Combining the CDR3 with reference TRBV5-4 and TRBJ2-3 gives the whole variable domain ETGVTQSPTHLIKTRGQQVTLRCSSQSGHNTVSWYQQALGQGPQFIFQYYREEENGRGNFPPRFSGLQFPNYSSELNVNALELDDSALYLCASSWSGRDTQYFGPGTRLTVL.